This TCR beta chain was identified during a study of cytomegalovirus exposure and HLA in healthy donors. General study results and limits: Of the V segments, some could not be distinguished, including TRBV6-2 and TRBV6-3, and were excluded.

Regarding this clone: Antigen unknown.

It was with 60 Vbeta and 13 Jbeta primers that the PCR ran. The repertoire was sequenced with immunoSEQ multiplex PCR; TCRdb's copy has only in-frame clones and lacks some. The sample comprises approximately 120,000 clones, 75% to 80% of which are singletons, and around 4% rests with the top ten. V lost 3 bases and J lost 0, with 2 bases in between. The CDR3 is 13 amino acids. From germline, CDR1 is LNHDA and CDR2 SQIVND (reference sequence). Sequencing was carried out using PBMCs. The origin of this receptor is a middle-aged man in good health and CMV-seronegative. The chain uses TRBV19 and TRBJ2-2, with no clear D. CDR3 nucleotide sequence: TGTGCCAGTAGTATCGCGAACACCGGGGAGCTGTTTTTT. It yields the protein CASSIANTGELFF.